These 24 T cell receptor beta chains came from one sample sequenced in a study of cytomegalovirus exposure and HLA in healthy donors. The PCR used 60 Vbeta and 13 Jbeta primers. Some clones are missing from TCRdb's copy, which holds only in-frame ones; the method was immunoSEQ multiplex PCR. The data hold about 200,000 clones, with approximately 70% observed a single time. The sequenced sample was PBMCs. All receptors come from a man in his forties in good health and CMV-seropositive.

The J gene is TRBJ2-2, the V gene TRBV19, with 7 nucleotides matching TRBD2. The junction had 11 bases not matched to a gene; V was cut back by 7 bases and J by 3 bases. The CDR3 contains 16 residues. Germline CDR1 and CDR2: LNHDA and SQIVND (reference sequence). CDR3 sequence (DNA): TGTGCCAGTAACCAGAAGCGGGGAGGGGACACCGGGGAGCTGTTTTTT. Residues: CASNQKRGGDTGELFF.

The CDR3 coding sequence is TGTGCCAGCAGCCAAGCAGGGGATTACGACGAGCAGTACTTC. This gives the protein CASSQAGDYDEQYF. The chain joins TRBV4-2 to TRBJ2-7, with D possibly being TRBD1 (6 bases). The CDR3 is 14 amino acids. Germline lookup yields CDR1 LGHNA and CDR2 YNFKEQ. Deletions cut 1 base from V and 5 bases from J, with 12 bases between.

This clone was recorded only once. This chain links TRBV28 with TRBJ1-2; D gene ambiguous. Germline CDR1 reads MDHEN; CDR2 reads SYDVKM. The CDR3 has 11 residues. The V and J ends lost 7 bases and 8 bases respectively, with 11 bases between them. CDR3 DNA sequence: TGTGCCAGCACGCACGGTAACGGCTACACCTTC. It is translated as CASTHGNGYTF.

The V gene is TRBV7-9, the J gene TRBJ1-4, with D tentatively TRBD1 (6 bases). The germline gives CDR1 SEHNR, CDR2 FQNEAQ (reference sequence). The CDR3 contains 14 residues. V lost 4 bases, J lost 5 bases, and 11 bases lay in between. CDR3 in amino acids: CASSYRQDNEKLFF. The DNA of the CDR3 is TGTGCCAGCAGCTACCGACAGGACAATGAAAAACTGTTTTTT.

This clone was seen once. The junction departs from the called germline gene at one end, perhaps through a read error. This chain joins TRBV5-1 and TRBJ2-1; D might be TRBD1 (6 bases). The CDR3 extends over 15 amino acids. From germline, CDR1 is SGHRS and CDR2 YFSETQ. The CDR3 loop is CASSLRTESYNAQFF. The CDR3 DNA follows: TGCGCCAGCAGCCTACGGACAGAGTCCTACAATGCGCAGTTCTTC.

The chain carries TRBV5-1 and TRBJ1-2; 9 positions match TRBD1. The junction had 8 bases not matched to a gene; V was cut back by 4 bases and J by 7 bases. This CDR3 has 14 residues. Germline values: CDR1 SGHRS, CDR2 YFSETQ. CDR3 sequence reads: CASSTTGQGGGYTF. CDR3 nucleotide sequence: TGCGCCAGCAGCACTACGGGACAGGGAGGTGGCTACACCTTC.

This clone has just one count. Here the CDR3 DNA reads TGCAGCGCAGGACAGGGGAGACCAGATACGCAGTATTTT. Its translation: CSAGQGRPDTQYF. The rearrangement uses TRBV29-1 and TRBJ2-3; 9 nucleotides align to TRBD1. CDR1 and CDR2 (germline): SQVTM, ANQGSEA. The CDR3 has 13 residues. With V trimmed by 7 bases and J by 4 bases, 6 bases remained unmatched.

The sample holds a few counts of this clone. The chain carries TRBV6-6 and TRBJ2-7, with a possible D match to TRBD2 (5 bases). The V end lost 5 bases, the J end lost 4 bases, and 12 bases lay between the germline ends. Germline CDR1 is MNHNY and CDR2 is SVGAGI (reference sequence). The CDR3 extends over 13 amino acids. The CDR3 DNA is TGTGCCAGCAGTCTAGATGGGAGATACGAGCAGTACTTC. This translates into CASSLDGRYEQYF.

This chain links TRBV27 with TRBJ1-1; TRBD1 is a possible D gene (5 bases). Germline values: CDR1 MNHEY, CDR2 SMNVEV (reference sequence). Trimming shortened V by 1 base and J by 5 bases, and 14 bases separated the two germline ends. The length of the CDR3 is 15 residues. The chain's CDR3 is CASSLLGPAGTEAFF. CDR3 bases: TGTGCCAGCAGTTTATTGGGGCCGGCGGGGACTGAAGCTTTCTTT.

V and J are TRBV4-3 and TRBJ2-5; 7 bases map to TRBD2. CDR1 LGHNA and CDR2 YSLEER come from the germline V gene. V lost 0 bases and J lost 5; bases outside the gene matches: 6. This CDR3 is built from 15 residues. In DNA form, the CDR3 reads TGCGCCAGCAGCCAAGACTGGGGGGGGGATGAGACCCAGTACTTC. Encoded protein: CASSQDWGGDETQYF.

Only a few counts were recorded for this clone. Distinct nucleotide sequences in the sample also encode this CDR3. This chain joins TRBV5-1 and TRBJ1-1, with D hard to call. The CDR3 spans 15 residues. Trimming pared 0 bases from V and 0 bases from J, leaving 9 bases between. Germline assignment: CDR1 SGHRS and CDR2 YFSETQ. CDR3 sequence (DNA): TGCGCCAGCAGCTTGGAGCGTAGGATGAACACTGAAGCTTTCTTT. Translating gives CASSLERRMNTEAFF.

The chain combines TRBV6-6 with TRBJ1-5, with D possibly being TRBD1 (6 bases). The V and J ends lost 0 bases and 7 bases respectively, with 10 bases between them. The V gene's germline CDR1 is MNHNY and CDR2 SVGAGI (reference sequence). The CDR3 consists of 14 residues. The CDR3 DNA is TGTGCCAGCAGTTACTCGAGTAGGGGGCAGCCCCAGCATTTT. Its translation: CASSYSSRGQPQHF.

The chain links TRBV5-1 to TRBJ2-5; D possibly corresponds to TRBD1 (6 bases). The CDR3 runs 14 residues. The V gene lost 5 bases and the J gene lost 5 bases, with 16 bases spanning the gap. The germline CDR1 and CDR2 sequences are SGHRS and YFSETQ. In DNA, the CDR3 is TGCGCCAGCAGTTCCAGGGGAGACATGGAGACCCAGTACTTC. Translation: CASSSRGDMETQYF.

The rearrangement joins TRBV7-2 to TRBJ1-2; TRBD1 matches 9 bases. Germline V gene data show CDR1 as SGHTA and CDR2 as FQGNSA. This CDR3 contains 16 residues. Trimming took 5 bases from V and 3 from J; bases not matched to a gene: 10. DNA of the CDR3: TGTGCCAGCAGCCGTCCTACGGGACAGGGCTACTATGGCTACACCTTC. Amino acids: CASSRPTGQGYYGYTF.

The rearrangement links TRBV2 to TRBJ1-5; 7 nucleotides align to TRBD1. CDR3 size: 13 residues. V gave up 6 bases and J gave up 9 bases; unmatched junction bases: 8. Germline V gene sequence: CDR1 SNHLY, CDR2 FYNNEI. CDR3 sequence reads: CASRETGRGPQHF. The CDR3 DNA sequence: TGTGCCAGCAGGGAGACAGGGAGAGGGCCCCAGCATTTT.

CDR3 residues: CASTPRVSYEQYF. CDR3 sequence (DNA): TGTGCCAGCACACCCAGGGTCTCCTACGAGCAGTACTTC. The chain uses TRBV28 and TRBJ2-7, with a weak D call TRBD1 (5 bases). V lost 7 bases and J 0 bases, leaving 10 bases between the germline ends. The CDR3 has 13 amino acids. Looked up from germline, CDR1 is MDHEN and CDR2 is SYDVKM.

This sequence joins TRBV28 and TRBJ2-5; D remains ambiguous. There are 14 residues in the CDR3. Looked up from germline, CDR1 is MDHEN and CDR2 is SYDVKM. V shed 2 bases and J shed 4 bases, with 11 bases lying between them. The CDR3 is CASSLDILPETQYF. CDR3 DNA: TGTGCCAGCAGTTTAGACATCTTGCCAGAGACCCAGTACTTC. The complete variable domain, with remaining parts taken from reference TRBV28 and TRBJ2-5, reads DVKVTQSSRYLVKRTGEKVFLECVQDMDHENMFWYRQDPGLGLRLIYFSYDVKMKEKGDIPEGYSVSREKKERFSLILESASTNQTSMYLCASSLDILPETQYFGPGTRLLVL.

The rearrangement links TRBV5-4 to TRBJ2-3; D is perhaps TRBD2 (6 bases). The CDR3 extends over 16 amino acids. V was shortened by 0 bases and J by 0 bases, with 11 bases between the two germline ends. Germline values: CDR1 SGHNT, CDR2 YYREEE (reference sequence). CDR3 residues: CASSLVNRGSTDTQYF. The CDR3 DNA is TGTGCCAGCAGCTTGGTAAATCGGGGGAGCACAGATACGCAGTATTTT.

V and J are TRBV7-3 and TRBJ2-2, with 9 positions matching TRBD2. The CDR3 consists of 15 residues. Germline-derived CDR1 and CDR2 are SGHTA and FQGTGA. V was pared by 2 bases and J by 8 bases, with 6 bases of the junction left unmatched. The CDR3 bases are TGTGCCAGCAGCTTACGGGCGGGGGGGCCTGGGGAGCTGTTTTTT. Its protein product is CASSLRAGGPGELFF. The full variable domain, rest sourced from reference TRBV7-3 and TRBJ2-2, is GAGVSQTPSNKVTEKGKYVELRCDPISGHTALYWYRQSLGQGPEFLIYFQGTGAADDSGLPNDRFFAVRPEGSVSTLKIQRTERGDSAVYLCASSLRAGGPGELFFGEGSRLTVL.

The CDR3 nucleotides read TGCGCCAGCAGCTCAGGGTCTAGCACAGATACGCAGTATTTT. This gives the protein CASSSGSSTDTQYF. The chain joins TRBV10-2 to TRBJ2-3; a weak D match, TRBD1 (5 bases). Germline V gene sequence: CDR1 WSHSY, CDR2 SAAADI. V lost 6 bases and J 0 bases, leaving 10 bases between the germline ends. The CDR3 has 14 amino acids.

The chain couples TRBV5-5 to TRBJ2-7; 7 bases are a match to TRBD1. Germline V lookup: CDR1 SGHKS, CDR2 YYEKEE (reference sequence). J gave up 4 bases and V 1 base, and 5 bases lay outside the gene matches. The CDR3 sequence is 14 residues long. CDR3 residues: CASSLNDRVYEQYF. The CDR3 DNA reads as TGTGCCAGCAGCTTGAATGACAGGGTGTACGAGCAGTACTTC.

The genes are TRBV19 and TRBJ2-7, with a tentative D call TRBD2 (6 bases). V gave up 4 bases and J gave up 1 base, with 11 bases separating them. CDR1 and CDR2 from the germline V gene are LNHDA and SQIVND (reference sequence). The CDR3 has 14 residues. CDR3 protein: CASSTRDLSYEQYF. CDR3 DNA: TGTGCCAGTAGTACCCGGGACTTGTCCTACGAGCAGTACTTC.

The V gene is TRBV5-6, the J gene TRBJ1-1, with D perhaps TRBD1 (6 bases). Trimming left V 6 bases short and J 4 bases short, with 16 bases between. Germline assignment: CDR1 SGHDT and CDR2 YYEEEE. The CDR3 is 14 amino acids. The CDR3 is CASTRGGGRTEAFF. In nucleotides, the CDR3 is TGTGCCAGCACCCGGGGAGGGGGACGCACTGAAGCTTTCTTT. Combining the CDR3 with reference TRBV5-6 and TRBJ1-1 gives the whole variable domain DAGVTQSPTHLIKTRGQQVTLRCSPKSGHDTVSWYQQALGQGPQFIFQYYEEEERQRGNFPDRFSGHQFPNYSSELNVNALLLGDSALYLCASTRGGGRTEAFFGQGTRLTVV.

The chain uses TRBV14 and TRBJ1-4, with 8 nucleotides matching TRBD1. The CDR3 totals 19 residues. CDR1 is SGHDN and CDR2 is FVKESK in the germline V gene. Losses at the gene ends were 2 bases for V and 6 bases for J; bases not matched to a gene: 17. The CDR3 bases are TGTGCCAGCAGCCAACCCTCAGCCATCAGGGGGCGAGGTGATGAAAAACTGTTTTTT. As protein: CASSQPSAIRGRGDEKLFF.